The clone carrying this TCR beta chain was seen a handful of times. The antigen is undetermined. Sequencing used immunoSEQ multiplex PCR; TCRdb keeps in-frame clones, though not all of them. The data contain roughly 56,000 clones, roughly 80% of them singletons. Exclusion applied to patients with autoimmune disease history or systemic immunosuppression. CDR3 size: 13 residues. The germline gives CDR1 SEHNR, CDR2 FQNEAQ (reference sequence). V lost 2 bases, J lost 5 bases, and 7 bases lay in between. This record belongs to a study of OX40 agonist ivuxolimab in advanced cancers. Study at large: Every 2 weeks, ivuxolimab was infused into the patients intravenously at between 0.01 and 10 mg/kg. Males comprised roughly four fifths of the group, whose mean age was roughly 60 years (range about 20 to 85). Points from the study as a whole: CD8+ T cells (on average) carried more expanded clones than CD4+ T cells.

J is TRBJ1-5 and V is TRBV7-9; no reliable D call. This receptor was identified in an adult with an advanced solid tumor such as melanoma, head and neck, liver or kidney cancer. The sample was CD4+ or CD8+ T cells sorted from blood, taken in a trial of the OX40 agonist ivuxolimab. The CDR3: CASSLSRDQPQHF. CDR3 coding DNA: TGTGCCAGCAGCTTAAGTAGGGATCAGCCCCAGCATTTT.